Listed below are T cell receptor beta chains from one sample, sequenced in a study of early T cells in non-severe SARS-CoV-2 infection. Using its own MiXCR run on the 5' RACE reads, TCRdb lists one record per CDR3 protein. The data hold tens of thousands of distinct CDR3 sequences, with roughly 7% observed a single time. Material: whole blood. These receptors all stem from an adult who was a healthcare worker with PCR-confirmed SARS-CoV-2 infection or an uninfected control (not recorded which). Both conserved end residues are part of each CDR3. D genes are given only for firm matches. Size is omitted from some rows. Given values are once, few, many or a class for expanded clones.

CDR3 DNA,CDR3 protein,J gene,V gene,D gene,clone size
TGTGCCAGCAGTGAAGGGTTCCGTGGGGGGGAGACCCAGTACTTC,CASSEGFRGGETQYF,TRBJ2-5,TRBV6-1,.,many
TGTGCCAGCAGCTTAGATGGGTCGAGAGGAAACACCATATATTTT,CASSLDGSRGNTIYF,TRBJ1-3,TRBV11-2,.,.
TGTGCCAGCAGTTACATCGGAGGAACTGAAGCTTTCTTT,CASSYIGGTEAFF,TRBJ1-1,TRBV6-5,.,many
TGTGCCACCAGCAGCCTAACAGCTCCCTACGAGCAGTACTTC,CATSSLTAPYEQYF,TRBJ2-7,TRBV15,.,many
TGCGCCAGCAGCCAAGAACTAGCGTTCTCCTACAATGAGCAGTTCTTC,CASSQELAFSYNEQFF,TRBJ2-1,TRBV4-3,TRBD2,many
TGTGCCAGCAGCACGGACAGGGGGCGGACCGGGGAGCTGTTTTTT,CASSTDRGRTGELFF,TRBJ2-2,TRBV5-6,TRBD1,many
TGTGCCAGCAGCTTAATCCCTCGCCAGGGTGACGGCTACACCTTC,CASSLIPRQGDGYTF,TRBJ1-2,TRBV7-2,.,many
TGTGCCACCAGTGATACAGCCGGGACAGGGGGTCAACAAGAGACCCAGTACTTC,CATSDTAGTGGQQETQYF,TRBJ2-5,TRBV24-1,TRBD1,many
TGCGCCAGCAGTGAAGGCACGAACACCGGGGAGCTGTTTTTT,CASSEGTNTGELFF,TRBJ2-2,TRBV10-1,.,few
TGTGCCAGCAGCTCCATGAGGCAGGTGAACACTGAAGCTTTCTTT,CASSSMRQVNTEAFF,TRBJ1-1,TRBV7-9,.,many
TGCGCCAGCAGCGGGACGACAGGGCTGGATGAAAAACTGTTTTTT,CASSGTTGLDEKLFF,TRBJ1-4,TRBV5-1,TRBD1,many
TGTGCCAGCAGTTCCCGGACAGGCGGCACCGGGGAGCTGTTTTTT,CASSSRTGGTGELFF,TRBJ2-2,TRBV12-3/TRBV12-4,TRBD1,many
TGCGCCAGCAGCCCGCGACAGGTCGGGCTGAACACTGAAGCTTTCTTT,CASSPRQVGLNTEAFF,TRBJ1-1,TRBV5-1,.,many
TGCAGTGCTTCGGACAGGATCTCTGGAAACACCATATATTTT,CSASDRISGNTIYF,TRBJ1-3,TRBV20-1,TRBD1,few
TGCAGTGCTAAAGCGGGAACTAGCGTAGATCAGTACTTC,CSAKAGTSVDQYF,TRBJ2-7,TRBV20-1,TRBD2,.
TGTGCCAGCAGCCGATCGGGAGGGAACATTCAGTACTTC,CASSRSGGNIQYF,TRBJ2-4,TRBV14,TRBD2,many
TGTGCCAGCAGCTTAGGACAGGGCGGTCAGCCCCAGCATTTT,CASSLGQGGQPQHF,TRBJ1-5,TRBV7-9,TRBD1,many
TGTGCCAGCAGCGTGGGACTAGTGAACTACGAGCAGTACTTC,CASSVGLVNYEQYF,TRBJ2-7,TRBV11-3,TRBD2,.
TGTGCCAGTAGTAACCTCAACTCCTACGAGCAGTACTTC,CASSNLNSYEQYF,TRBJ2-7,TRBV19,.,many
TGCGCCAGCAGCGTAGCGGGGGCCTTGGATACGCAGTATTTT,CASSVAGALDTQYF,TRBJ2-3,TRBV5-1,TRBD2,many
TGTGCCAGCAGCGTCCCCTCCTACAATGAGCAGTTCTTC,CASSVPSYNEQFF,TRBJ2-1,TRBV11-2,.,many
TGTGCCAGCAGTTTAGTAGCGGGAGGGGGTGAGACCCAGTACTTC,CASSLVAGGGETQYF,TRBJ2-5,TRBV12-3/TRBV12-4,TRBD2,many